These T cell receptor beta chains were read from a single sample in a study of cytomegalovirus exposure and HLA in healthy donors. Produced via immunoSEQ multiplex PCR; TCRdb's table is partial and in-frame only. The profile covers under 200,000 clones, with 79% appearing a single time and about 2.5% taken by the ten largest. The specimen was PBMCs. The receptors shown here come from a woman in her fifties or sixties in good health and CMV-seronegative. Both conserved end residues are part of each CDR3. Each record gives: V gene, J gene, CDR3 protein.

>TRBV9|TRBJ2-1
CASSVGRGGSSYNEQFF
>TRBV29-1|TRBJ2-2
CSGRGRAGELFF
>TRBV14|TRBJ2-2
CASSQQKGQGANTGELFF
>TRBV29-1|TRBJ1-5
CSVQQGVGNQPQHF
>TRBV7-3|TRBJ2-3
CASSSSGGTDTQYF
>TRBV27|TRBJ2-2
CASSFGGAGGELFF
>TRBV9|TRBJ1-4
CASSATGGGEKLFF
>TRBV19|TRBJ2-6
CASRVTQGRSGANVLTF
>TRBV5-1|TRBJ2-1
CASSSGTGIANEQFF
>TRBV18|TRBJ1-1
CASSPIGQGASRHTEAFF
>TRBV4-3|TRBJ1-2
CASSRQGAAYGYTF
>TRBV30|TRBJ2-2
CAWAQAGGSGELFF
>TRBV4-2|TRBJ2-2
CASSQGAGDTGELFF
>TRBV6-5|TRBJ1-1
CASSYDRVNTEAFF
>TRBV7-2|TRBJ2-1
CASSRRRGDRASNEQFF
>TRBV4-1|TRBJ1-1
CASRPGDRGRGNTEAFF
>TRBV5-1|TRBJ2-1
CASSLSPGGPNEQFF
>TRBV28|TRBJ1-4
CASSLFRGATNEKLFF
>TRBV18|TRBJ1-2
CASSFSGVENYGYTF
>TRBV5-5|TRBJ1-5
CASSPTGGPHQPQHF
>TRBV28|TRBJ1-5
CASIGGAMGNQPQHF
>TRBV13|TRBJ2-7
CASSLRGIGLGEQYF
>TRBV11-1|TRBJ2-2
CASSLVPGQGVNTGELFF
>TRBV11-2|TRBJ2-7
CASRDTRQGTYEQYF
>TRBV18|TRBJ2-5
CASSPGLEETQYF
>TRBV13|TRBJ2-7
CASSLVGPRYEQYF
>TRBV7-9|TRBJ2-3
CASSHRTGKYNSDTQYF
>TRBV30|TRBJ2-7
CAWSLPQGPSSYEQYF
>TRBV27|TRBJ2-1
CASSLGQGLHEQFF
>TRBV7-3|TRBJ2-5
CASSLFPSAGETQYF
>TRBV9|TRBJ2-7
CASSVEGQGAYEQYF
>TRBV11-2|TRBJ2-7
CASSFPLAGKYGQYF
>TRBV18|TRBJ2-1
CASSPKAQGGEQFF
>TRBV28|TRBJ2-7
CATSGGRPYEQYF
>TRBV9|TRBJ2-5
CASSVRQGAVGNLQETQYF
>TRBV19|TRBJ1-5
CASSAGTGLSNQPQHF
>TRBV5-4|TRBJ2-2
CASSPRGGANTGELFF
>TRBV9|TRBJ1-1
CASSQTSGNTEAFF
>TRBV29-1|TRBJ2-7
CSVGISGGYEQYF
>TRBV4-3|TRBJ2-5
CASSQELAGAETQYF
>TRBV18|TRBJ1-1
CASSTGEAEAFF
>TRBV5-1|TRBJ1-5
CASSFSGSYSNQPQHF
>TRBV19|TRBJ1-1
CASRVQGDGTEAFF
>TRBV28|TRBJ1-1
CASSLVPGTEAFF
>TRBV2|TRBJ1-4
CASSEARLGGNEKLFF
>TRBV6-6|TRBJ1-6
CASSYSMDRGYSPLHF
>TRBV19|TRBJ2-1
CASSTTSSNEQFF
>TRBV7-6|TRBJ2-7
CASSARDGAPGEQYF
>TRBV7-2|TRBJ1-1
CASSLVGGGSTEAFF